This T cell receptor (beta chain) was retrieved from a study of tumor-infiltrating lymphocytes in oesophageal squamous cell carcinoma. There are 16 residues in the CDR3. From germline, CDR1 is MNHNS and CDR2 SASEGT. This clonotype was detected ten times or more. TCRdb itself ran the PCR reads through MiXCR, one entry per CDR3 protein. This sample has nearly 11,000 distinct CDR3 sequences, with around 56% found just once. The receptor was isolated from a female donor with esophageal squamous cell carcinoma. The chain carries TRBV6-1 and TRBJ2-1; D remains unclear. The closer fit of TRBJ2-7 to the DNA end suggests the J call may be wrong. Sequenced: esophageal tumor tissue. In DNA, the CDR3 is TGTGCCAGCAGTGAATCGGTGTTGGAGTACTACAATGAGCAGTACTTC. It yields the protein CASSESVLEYYNEQYF.